This T cell receptor (beta chain) was captured in a study of blood T cell repertoires in COVID-19. CDR1 is SGHTA, CDR2 FQGNSA, per germline. The CDR3 has 15 amino acids. Unmatched junction bases numbered 2, after V lost 1 base and J lost 2 bases. This clone was seen a handful of times. The repertoire was sequenced with immunoSEQ multiplex PCR; TCRdb's copy has only in-frame clones and lacks some. Of about 200,000 clones detected, about nine tenths appear once; the ten largest clones hold roughly 0.78%. The sequence derives from a woman in her seventies with acute or convalescent COVID-19. The specimen was peripheral blood. The chain links TRBV7-2 to TRBJ2-7; 10 positions agree with TRBD2. The CDR3 protein is CASSLGAGGAYEQYF. The CDR3 DNA reads TGTGCCAGCAGCTTAGGAGCGGGAGGGGCCTACGAGCAGTACTTC.